This T cell receptor (beta chain) was retrieved from a study of neoadjuvant anti-PD-1 for oral cavity cancer (dated by TCRdb to the early 2020s). Broadly, across the study: Three to four biweekly doses of nivolumab at 3 mg/kg were mostly administered to patients before curative-intent surgical resection. Patients who did not progress were given a fourth nivolumab dose at about day 43 and had definitive surgical resection on days 50-56. Under RECIST 1.1, patients with complete response, partial response or stable disease were classed as responders, and patients with progression were classed as non-responders. There were roughly 11 patients in the parent correlative cohort, and the response rate was 33%. The research as a whole found: After neoadjuvant nivolumab, significantly higher T cell clonality (Gini index) was found within PBMCs in non-responders than in responders. Only a few patients per response group were included in the TCR analyses, and larger cohorts for validation were called for by the authors. Higher pretreatment blood TCRbeta clonality and lower post-treatment tumor TCRbeta clonality were correlated with higher pretreatment blood Treg/Th17 ratios.

The label giving this sample's time point can be read as: before neoadjuvant nivolumab. Patients had been newly diagnosed with stage II-IVA oral cavity squamous cell carcinoma, and no prior systemic or radiation treatment had been given to the patients. The cohort was made up of patients with locally advanced, HPV-negative oral cavity squamous cell carcinoma. Peripheral blood mononuclear cells were analyzed directly, without maintenance or expansion in culture. The samples were drawn from a longitudinal correlative study tied to a single-arm phase II trial testing neoadjuvant nivolumab in oral cavity squamous cell carcinoma. Subject-matched pre- and post-treatment PBMCs and tumors from three responders and three non-responders were subjected to genomic DNA-based TCRbeta sequencing. Peripheral blood mononuclear cells were drawn once before nivolumab treatment and a second time after treatment, when surgery took place. Genomic DNA was isolated from PBMCs using the Maxwell RSC DNA from Cells kit.

This clone was found a few times. Its cognate antigen has yet to be identified. No base quality values were provided; no much bigger clone lies one nucleotide off. The CDR3 runs 16 residues from the cysteine to the phenylalanine. The CDR3 DNA has 48 bases and is translated from base 1. V loses 5 bases, J loses 2 bases, and the germline ends lie 19 bases apart. CDR1 and CDR2 (SGHRS, YFSETQ) derive from the germline V gene. For deep sequencing, PBMC libraries mostly used 400 to 500 ng of input genomic DNA, with six replicates for each sample. TCRbeta libraries were prepared with the immunoSEQ hsTCRbeta kit according to the manufacturer's instructions. The finished libraries were brought together in one pool at 3 nM, which was then read using an Illumina NovaSeq 6000 S4 flow cell. The study's own analysis went as follows. Raw data preprocessing and quality control were performed with the immunoSEQ Analyzer. The analysis was limited to productive rearrangements, and each clonotype was defined by a unique CDR3 amino acid sequence. Repertoire clonality was estimated as the Gini-Simpson index, computed with the R package tcR. Student's t test was used to compare Gini indices, and Pearson correlation was used to assess associations with tumor size change. The table was pulled from immuneACCESS by TCRdb, which kept in-frame rearrangements only. Such tables lose some clones; where checked, under half of the loss comes from unresolved V genes, and the rest has no known cause. The D gene and trimming were derived from the DNA, and the V and J assignments and clone size from that table. The sample profile shows approximately 83,000 clones; approximately 84% of them were found once. The ten largest clones represent about 2.9% of the sample.

The sequence joins TRBV5-1 to TRBJ2-5, with a tentative D gene TRBD2 over 6 matching bases. This clonotype originated in a person aged 35-79 years with oral cavity squamous cell carcinoma. The sample here was PBMCs, taken before nivolumab (anti-PD-1) treatment. The CDR3 sequence is CASSVGTPDGQETQYF. The nucleotide sequence reads TGCGCCAGCAGTGTGGGGACTCCAGATGGGCAAGAGACCCAGTACTTC.